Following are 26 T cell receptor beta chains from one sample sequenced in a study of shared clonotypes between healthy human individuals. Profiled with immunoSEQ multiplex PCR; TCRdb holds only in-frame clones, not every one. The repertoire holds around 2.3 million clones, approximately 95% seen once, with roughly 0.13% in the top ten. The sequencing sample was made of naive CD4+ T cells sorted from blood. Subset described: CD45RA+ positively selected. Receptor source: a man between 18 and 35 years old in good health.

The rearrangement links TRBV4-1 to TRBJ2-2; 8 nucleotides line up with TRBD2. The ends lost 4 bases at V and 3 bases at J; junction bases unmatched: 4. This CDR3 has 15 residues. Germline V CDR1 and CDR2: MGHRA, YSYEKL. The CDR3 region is CASSRGGIDTGELFF. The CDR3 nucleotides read TGCGCCAGCAGCCGCGGGGGGATTGACACCGGGGAGCTGTTTTTT.

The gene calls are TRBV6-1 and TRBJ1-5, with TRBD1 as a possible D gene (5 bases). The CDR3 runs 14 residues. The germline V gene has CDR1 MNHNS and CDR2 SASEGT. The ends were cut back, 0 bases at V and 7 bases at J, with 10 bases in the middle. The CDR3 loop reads CASSEAKRGQPQHF. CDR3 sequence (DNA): TGTGCCAGCAGTGAAGCGAAAAGGGGACAGCCCCAGCATTTT.

CDR3 protein: CASSLTGVQPQHF. Here the CDR3 DNA reads TGTGCCAGCAGTTTGACGGGGGTTCAGCCCCAGCATTTT. The rearrangement links TRBV28 to TRBJ1-5, with D perhaps TRBD1 (5 bases). CDR1 MDHEN and CDR2 SYDVKM come from the germline V gene. CDR3 length: 13 residues. Deletions cut 3 bases from V and 6 bases from J, with 9 bases between. Full variable domain (missing parts from reference TRBV28 and TRBJ1-5): DVKVTQSSRYLVKRTGEKVFLECVQDMDHENMFWYRQDPGLGLRLIYFSYDVKMKEKGDIPEGYSVSREKKERFSLILESASTNQTSMYLCASSLTGVQPQHFGDGTRLSIL.

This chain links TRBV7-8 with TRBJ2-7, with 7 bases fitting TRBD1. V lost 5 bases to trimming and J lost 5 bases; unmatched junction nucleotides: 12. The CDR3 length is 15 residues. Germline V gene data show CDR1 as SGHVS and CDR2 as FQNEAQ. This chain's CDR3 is CASSRFGQAGNEQYF. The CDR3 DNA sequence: TGTGCCAGCAGCAGGTTCGGACAGGCTGGGAACGAGCAGTACTTC.

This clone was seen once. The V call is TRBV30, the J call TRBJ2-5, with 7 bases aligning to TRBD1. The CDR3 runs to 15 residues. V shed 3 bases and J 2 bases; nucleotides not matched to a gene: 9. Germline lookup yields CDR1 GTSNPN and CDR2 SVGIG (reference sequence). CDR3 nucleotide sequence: TGTGCCTGGAGCGACGGGACAGTTACTCAAGAGACCCAGTACTTC. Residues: CAWSDGTVTQETQYF.

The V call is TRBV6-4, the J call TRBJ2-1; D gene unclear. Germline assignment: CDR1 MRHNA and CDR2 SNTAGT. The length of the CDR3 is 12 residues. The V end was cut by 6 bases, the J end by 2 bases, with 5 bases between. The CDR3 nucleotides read TGTGCCAGCAGGACCGCCTACAATGAGCAGTTCTTC. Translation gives CASRTAYNEQFF.

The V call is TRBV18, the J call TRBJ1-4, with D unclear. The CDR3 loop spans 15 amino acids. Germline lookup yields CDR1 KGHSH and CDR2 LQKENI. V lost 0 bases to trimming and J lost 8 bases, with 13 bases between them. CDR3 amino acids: CASSPPAGGKEKLFF. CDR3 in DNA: TGTGCCAGCTCACCACCCGCAGGAGGAAAAGAAAAACTGTTTTTT. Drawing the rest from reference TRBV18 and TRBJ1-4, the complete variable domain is NAGVMQNPRHLVRRRGQEARLRCSPMKGHSHVYWYRQLPEEGLKFMVYLQKENIIDESGMPKERFSAEFPKEGPSILRIQQVVRGDSAAYFCASSPPAGGKEKLFFGSGTQLSVL.

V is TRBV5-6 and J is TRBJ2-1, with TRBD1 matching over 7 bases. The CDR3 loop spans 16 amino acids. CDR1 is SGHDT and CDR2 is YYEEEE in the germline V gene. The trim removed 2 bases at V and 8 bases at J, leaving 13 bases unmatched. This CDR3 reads CASSFLRDSREDEQFF. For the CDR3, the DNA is TGTGCCAGCAGCTTCCTCCGGGACAGTAGGGAAGATGAGCAGTTCTTC. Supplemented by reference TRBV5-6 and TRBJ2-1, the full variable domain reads DAGVTQSPTHLIKTRGQQVTLRCSPKSGHDTVSWYQQALGQGPQFIFQYYEEEERQRGNFPDRFSGHQFPNYSSELNVNALLLGDSALYLCASSFLRDSREDEQFFGPGTRLTVL.

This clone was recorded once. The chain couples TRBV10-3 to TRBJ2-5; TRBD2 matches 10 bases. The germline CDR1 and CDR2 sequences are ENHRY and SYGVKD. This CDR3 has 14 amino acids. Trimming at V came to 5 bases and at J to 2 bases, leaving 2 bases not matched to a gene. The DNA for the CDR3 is TGTGCCATCAGTCGGACTAGCGGTCAAGAGACCCAGTACTTC. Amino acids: CAISRTSGQETQYF.

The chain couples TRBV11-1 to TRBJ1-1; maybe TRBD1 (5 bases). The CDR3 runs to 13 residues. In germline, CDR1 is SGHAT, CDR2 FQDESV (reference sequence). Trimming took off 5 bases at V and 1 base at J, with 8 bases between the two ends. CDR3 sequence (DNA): TGTGCCAGCAGCCGACAGCAGAACACTGAAGCTTTCTTT. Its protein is CASSRQQNTEAFF.

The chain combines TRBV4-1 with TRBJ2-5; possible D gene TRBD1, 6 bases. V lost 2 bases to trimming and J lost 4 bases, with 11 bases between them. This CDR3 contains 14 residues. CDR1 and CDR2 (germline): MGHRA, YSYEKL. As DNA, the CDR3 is TGCGCCAGCAGCCAAACAGGGACGGGAGAGACCCAGTACTTC. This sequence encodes CASSQTGTGETQYF.

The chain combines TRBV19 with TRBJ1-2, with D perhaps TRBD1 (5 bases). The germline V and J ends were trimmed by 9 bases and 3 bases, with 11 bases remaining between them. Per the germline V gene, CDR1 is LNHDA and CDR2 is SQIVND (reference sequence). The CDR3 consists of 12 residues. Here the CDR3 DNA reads TGTGCCAGCAGAGGACAATACTATGGCTACACCTTC. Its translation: CASRGQYYGYTF.

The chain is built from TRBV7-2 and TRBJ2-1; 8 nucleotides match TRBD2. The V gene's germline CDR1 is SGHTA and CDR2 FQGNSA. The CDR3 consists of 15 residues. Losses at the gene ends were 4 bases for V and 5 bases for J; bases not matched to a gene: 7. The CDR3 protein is CASSSRGGFNNEQFF. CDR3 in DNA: TGTGCCAGCAGCTCCCGGGGGGGCTTCAACAATGAGCAGTTCTTC.

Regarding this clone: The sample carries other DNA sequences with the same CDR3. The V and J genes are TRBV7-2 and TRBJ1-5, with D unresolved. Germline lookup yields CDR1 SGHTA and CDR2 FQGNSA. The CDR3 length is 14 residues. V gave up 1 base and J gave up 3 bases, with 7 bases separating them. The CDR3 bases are TGTGCCAGCAGCTTAGTGGCAAACAATCAGCCCCAGCATTTT. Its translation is CASSLVANNQPQHF.

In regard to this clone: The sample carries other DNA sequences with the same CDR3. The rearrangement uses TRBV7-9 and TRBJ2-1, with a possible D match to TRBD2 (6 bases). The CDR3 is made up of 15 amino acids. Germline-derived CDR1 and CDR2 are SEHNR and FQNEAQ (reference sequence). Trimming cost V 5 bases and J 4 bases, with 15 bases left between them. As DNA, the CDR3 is TGTGCCAGCAGCGTGCAGGGCGGGGCTTACAATGAGCAGTTCTTC. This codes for CASSVQGGAYNEQFF.

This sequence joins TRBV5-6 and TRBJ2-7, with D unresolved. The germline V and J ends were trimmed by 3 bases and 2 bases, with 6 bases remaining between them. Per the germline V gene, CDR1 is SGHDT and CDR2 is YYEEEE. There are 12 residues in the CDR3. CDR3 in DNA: TGTGCCAGCAGCTCTAACCCCTACGAGCAGTACTTC. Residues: CASSSNPYEQYF.

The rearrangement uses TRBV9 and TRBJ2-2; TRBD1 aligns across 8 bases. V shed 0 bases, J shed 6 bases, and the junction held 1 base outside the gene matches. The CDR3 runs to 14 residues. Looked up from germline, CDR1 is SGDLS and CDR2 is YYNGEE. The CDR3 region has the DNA TGTGCCAGCAGCGTAGGGACAGGGCCCGGGGAGCTGTTTTTT. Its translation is CASSVGTGPGELFF.

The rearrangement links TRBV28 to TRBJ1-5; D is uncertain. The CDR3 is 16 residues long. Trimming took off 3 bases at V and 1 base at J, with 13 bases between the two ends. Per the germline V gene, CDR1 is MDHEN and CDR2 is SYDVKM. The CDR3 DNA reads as TGTGCCAGCAGTTTGAGGGATTTCTACAGCAATCAGCCCCAGCATTTT. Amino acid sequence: CASSLRDFYSNQPQHF.

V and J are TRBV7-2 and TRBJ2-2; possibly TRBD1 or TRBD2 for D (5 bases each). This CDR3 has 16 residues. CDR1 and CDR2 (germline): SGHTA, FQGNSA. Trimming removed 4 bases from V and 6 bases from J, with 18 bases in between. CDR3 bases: TGTGCCAGCAGCTACACGGGGACCAGCAGTGCCGGGGAGCTGTTTTTT. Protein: CASSYTGTSSAGELFF. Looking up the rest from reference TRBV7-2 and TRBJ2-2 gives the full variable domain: GAGVSQSPSNKVTEKGKDVELRCDPISGHTALYWYRQSLGQGLEFLIYFQGNSAPDKSGLPSDRFSAERTGGSVSTLTIQRTQQEDSAVYLCASSYTGTSSAGELFFGEGSRLTVL.

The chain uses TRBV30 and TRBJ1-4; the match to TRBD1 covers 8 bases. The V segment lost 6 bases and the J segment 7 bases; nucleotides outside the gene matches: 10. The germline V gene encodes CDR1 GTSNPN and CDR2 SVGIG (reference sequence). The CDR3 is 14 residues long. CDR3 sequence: CACYAQGAGEKLFF. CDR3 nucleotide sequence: TGTGCCTGCTACGCTCAGGGGGCTGGTGAAAAACTGTTTTTT.

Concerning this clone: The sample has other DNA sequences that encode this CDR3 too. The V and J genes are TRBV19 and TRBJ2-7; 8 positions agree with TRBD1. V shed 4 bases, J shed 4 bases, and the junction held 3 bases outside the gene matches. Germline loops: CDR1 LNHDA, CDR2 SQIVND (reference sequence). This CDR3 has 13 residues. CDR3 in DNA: TGTGCCAGTAGTACAGGACAGGGATACGAGCAGTACTTC. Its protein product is CASSTGQGYEQYF.

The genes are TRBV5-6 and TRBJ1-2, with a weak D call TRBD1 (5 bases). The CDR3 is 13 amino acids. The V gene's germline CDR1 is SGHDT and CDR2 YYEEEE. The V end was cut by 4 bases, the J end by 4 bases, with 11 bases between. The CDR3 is CASSQEGFYGYTF. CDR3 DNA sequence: TGTGCCAGCAGCCAGGAGGGGTTCTATGGCTACACCTTC. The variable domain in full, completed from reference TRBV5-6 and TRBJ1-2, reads DAGVTQSPTHLIKTRGQQVTLRCSPKSGHDTVSWYQQALGQGPQFIFQYYEEEERQRGNFPDRFSGHQFPNYSSELNVNALLLGDSALYLCASSQEGFYGYTFGSGTRLTVV.

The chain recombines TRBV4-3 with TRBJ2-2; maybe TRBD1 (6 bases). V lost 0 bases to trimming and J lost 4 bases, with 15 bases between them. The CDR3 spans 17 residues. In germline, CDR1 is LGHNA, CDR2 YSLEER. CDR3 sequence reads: CASSQDNRAIFTGELFF. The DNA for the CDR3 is TGCGCCAGCAGCCAAGATAACAGGGCGATTTTCACCGGGGAGCTGTTTTTT.

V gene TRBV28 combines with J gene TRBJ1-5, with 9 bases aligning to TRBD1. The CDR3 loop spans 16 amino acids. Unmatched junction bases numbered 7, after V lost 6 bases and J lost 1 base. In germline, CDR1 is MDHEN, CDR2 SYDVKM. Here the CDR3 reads CASRTGGEGSNQPQHF. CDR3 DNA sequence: TGTGCCAGCAGAACAGGGGGCGAGGGGAGCAATCAGCCCCAGCATTTT.

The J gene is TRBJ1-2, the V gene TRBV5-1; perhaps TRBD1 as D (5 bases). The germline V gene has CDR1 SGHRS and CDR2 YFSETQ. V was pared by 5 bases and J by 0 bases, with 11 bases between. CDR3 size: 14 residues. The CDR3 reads CASSPEGTNYGYTF. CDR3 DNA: TGCGCCAGCAGTCCGGAGGGGACTAACTATGGCTACACCTTC. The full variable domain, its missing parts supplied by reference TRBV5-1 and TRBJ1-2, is KAGVTQTPRYLIKTRGQQVTLSCSPISGHRSVSWYQQTPGQGLQFLFEYFSETQRNKGNFPGRFSGRQFSNSRSEMNVSTLELGDSALYLCASSPEGTNYGYTFGSGTRLTVV.

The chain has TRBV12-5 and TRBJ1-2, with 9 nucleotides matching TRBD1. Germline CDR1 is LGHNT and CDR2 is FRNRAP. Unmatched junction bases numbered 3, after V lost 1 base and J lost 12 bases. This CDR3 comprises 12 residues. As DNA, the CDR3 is TGTGCTAGTGGTTTGGACAGGGGGCAGGACACCTTC. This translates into CASGLDRGQDTF.